The 26 T cell receptor beta chains below come from one sample, sequenced in a study of T cell repertoires in cytomegalovirus infection. Their antigen targets remain unknown. TCRdb ran MiXCR on the reads and lists one entry per CDR3 protein. The data show approximately 71,000 distinct CDR3 sequences, with about 20% seen just once and approximately 68% held by the top ten. The sample consisted of CD8+ T cells from cultured PBMCs, taken from culture after CMV antigen stimulation. The receptors shown here come from a human donor in good health (CMV status not recorded). Some clones in this sample may be carry-over from other donors' samples.

The rearrangement joins TRBV6-5 to TRBJ2-7, with a possible D match to TRBD2 (5 bases). Germline CDR1 is MNHEY and CDR2 is SVGAGI. The CDR3 covers 15 residues. The V and J ends lost 0 bases and 6 bases respectively, with 15 bases between them. The CDR3 region is CASSYSIRERVEQYF. The CDR3 bases are TGTGCCAGCAGTTACTCGATTCGGGAACGGGTCGAGCAGTACTTC.

This clonotype showed up just once. This sequence joins TRBV4-1 and TRBJ2-4, with 9 bases that match TRBD1. CDR1 is MGHRA, CDR2 YSYEKL, per germline. The CDR3 runs 18 residues. V lost 0 bases to trimming and J lost 2 bases; unmatched junction nucleotides: 8. Written as DNA, the CDR3 is TGCGCCAGCAGCCAAGATTGGACAGGGGATCCTTCCAAAAACATTCAGTACTTC. Amino acid sequence: CASSQDWTGDPSKNIQYF.

This clonotype was detected a few times. This chain links TRBV6-5 with TRBJ1-1; 7 bases map to TRBD1. Germline assignment: CDR1 MNHEY and CDR2 SVGAGI. V dropped 5 bases and J dropped 0; count of bases not matched to a gene: 6. There are 15 residues in the CDR3. CDR3 in DNA: TGTGCCAGCAGTCAAGGACAGGAGATGAACACTGAAGCTTTCTTT. It specifies CASSQGQEMNTEAFF.

This clonotype has just a few counts. This chain links TRBV5-8 with TRBJ1-1; no clear D. The CDR3 spans 15 residues. CDR1 is SGHTS, CDR2 YDEGEE, per germline. Trimming cost V 2 bases and J 1 base, with 12 bases left between them. DNA of the CDR3: TGTGCCAGCAGCTTTATCGGGCAGCCGAACACTGAAGCTTTCTTT. Encoded protein: CASSFIGQPNTEAFF.

The chain is built from TRBV4-2 and TRBJ2-7, with 11 bases matching TRBD2. With V trimmed by 1 base and J by 4 bases, 3 bases remained unmatched. This CDR3 is built from 15 residues. Germline V lookup: CDR1 LGHNA, CDR2 YNFKEQ. In DNA form, the CDR3 reads TGTGCCAGCAGCCAAGTGTGGACTAGCGGGTACGAGCAGTACTTC. It specifies CASSQVWTSGYEQYF.

This clonotype was counted at least ten times. This chain links TRBV7-9 with TRBJ2-2; D call uncertain. V dropped 1 base and J dropped 5 bases, with 11 bases sitting between them. Per the germline V gene, CDR1 is SEHNR and CDR2 is FQNEAQ (reference sequence). This CDR3 region has 15 residues. The CDR3 loop reads CASSLGMTGTGELFF. DNA of the CDR3: TGTGCCAGCAGCTTAGGGATGACCGGGACCGGGGAGCTGTTTTTT.

The rearrangement uses TRBV27 and TRBJ2-1; 7 bases line up with TRBD1. The CDR3 has 15 amino acids. Germline CDR1 and CDR2: MNHEY and SMNVEV (reference sequence). The trim removed 8 bases at V and 2 bases at J, leaving 9 bases unmatched. In DNA form, the CDR3 reads TGTGCCAGCGTCACAGGGGTCTACCCCTACAATGAGCAGTTCTTC. This encodes CASVTGVYPYNEQFF.

The chain couples TRBV7-6 to TRBJ1-1, with TRBD1 matching over 8 bases. The CDR3 is made up of 15 amino acids. With V trimmed by 5 bases and J by 1 base, 6 bases remained unmatched. The V gene's germline CDR1 is SGHVS and CDR2 FNYEAQ. This CDR3 reads CASSHDQGANTEAFF. CDR3 in DNA: TGTGCCAGCAGCCACGACCAGGGGGCGAACACTGAAGCTTTCTTT.

Points on this clonotype: One end of the junction does not line up with germline, which may come from a read error. V is TRBV6-2 or TRBV6-3 and J is TRBJ1-2; D is uncertain. The germline V gene encodes CDR1 MNHEY and CDR2 SVGEGT. This CDR3 spans 16 amino acids. The CDR3 sequence is CASRYSISGFPYGYTF. The CDR3 coding sequence is TGTGCCAGCAGGTACTCGATTTCGGGGTTTCCTTATGGCTACACCTTC.

This clonotype appeared a few times. The chain links TRBV11-2 to TRBJ2-7; D is uncertain. The CDR3 is made up of 11 amino acids. Trimming left V 4 bases short and J 10 bases short, with 11 bases between. The germline CDR1 and CDR2 sequences are SGHAT and FQNNGV. The chain's CDR3 is CASSSNLLQYF. The CDR3 DNA sequence: TGTGCCAGCAGCTCAAACCTCCTTCAGTACTTC.

This clonotype was counted only a few times. The CDR3 DNA sequence: TGTGCCAGCAGCTTAGATCGGGGGGCGAGGAGCTACACCTTC. Translation gives CASSLDRGARSYTF. The chain is built from TRBV11-2 and TRBJ1-2; maybe TRBD1 (6 bases). Deletions cut 0 bases from V and 9 bases from J, with 14 bases between. CDR3 length: 14 amino acids. Germline assignment: CDR1 SGHAT and CDR2 FQNNGV. The entire variable domain, with the rest obtained from reference TRBV11-2 and TRBJ1-2, is as follows: EAGVAQSPRYKIIEKRQSVAFWCNPISGHATLYWYQQILGQGPKLLIQFQNNGVVDDSQLPKDRFSAERLKGVDSTLKIQPAKLEDSAVYLCASSLDRGARSYTFGSGTRLTVV.

This clonotype was counted only a few times. This chain uses TRBV6-2 or TRBV6-3 with TRBJ1-2; no definite D call. V shed 4 bases and J shed 6 bases, with 18 bases lying between them. The germline gives CDR1 MNHEY, CDR2 SVGEGT. The CDR3 is 15 residues long. The CDR3 loop reads CASSLIRDTWHGYTF. CDR3 sequence (DNA): TGTGCCAGCAGTTTAATTCGGGATACGTGGCATGGCTACACCTTC.

The chain couples TRBV7-2 to TRBJ2-7; D is unresolved. Germline CDR1 is SGHTA and CDR2 is FQGNSA. CDR3 length equals 14 residues. V lost 5 bases and J 5 bases, leaving 16 bases between the germline ends. The chain's CDR3 is CASSPILFGDEQYF. The CDR3 nucleotides read TGTGCCAGCAGCCCGATCCTGTTTGGAGACGAGCAGTACTTC.

This clonotype was observed a few times. V usage is TRBV7-9 and J usage is TRBJ2-3, with 9 positions matching TRBD2. This CDR3 comprises 15 residues. The V gene's germline CDR1 is SEHNR and CDR2 FQNEAQ (reference sequence). Trimming at V came to 3 bases and at J to 2 bases, leaving 3 bases not matched to a gene. This CDR3 is CASSFRLADTDTQYF. The CDR3 DNA reads as TGTGCCAGCAGCTTTAGACTAGCGGACACAGATACGCAGTATTTT.

This clonotype has a handful of counts. V and J are TRBV7-6 and TRBJ1-2, with TRBD1 matching 8 bases. The CDR3 spans 15 residues. V lost 1 base and J lost 4; bases outside the gene matches: 5. CDR1 and CDR2 from the germline V gene are SGHVS and FNYEAQ. In nucleotides, the CDR3 is TGTGCCAGCAGCTTAGGGGGGACAGGAGCCTATGGCTACACCTTC. Encoded protein: CASSLGGTGAYGYTF.

The chain is built from TRBV6-5 and TRBJ2-3; D remains unclear. Trimming shortened V by 2 bases and J by 6 bases, and 12 bases separated the two germline ends. The CDR3 runs 14 residues. The germline V gene encodes CDR1 MNHEY and CDR2 SVGAGI. The DNA of the CDR3 is TGTGCCAGCAGTTACGAGGCCTTTAGGGATACGCAGTATTTT. Translating gives CASSYEAFRDTQYF.

This clonotype was seen more than once but under ten times. The J gene is TRBJ2-7, the V gene TRBV12-3 or TRBV12-4; D unresolved. The germline V and J ends were trimmed by 5 bases and 0 bases, with 17 bases remaining between them. CDR3 size: 16 residues. The CDR3 region has the DNA TGTGCCAGCAGTCTTACTTTAGGACCCAGCTCCTACGAGCAGTACTTC. Residues: CASSLTLGPSSYEQYF.

This chain uses TRBV27 with TRBJ2-7, with TRBD2 as a possible D gene (5 bases). The CDR3 totals 16 residues. Trimming took 6 bases from V and 1 from J, leaving 19 bases between them. Germline lookup yields CDR1 MNHEY and CDR2 SMNVEV (reference sequence). CDR3 amino acids: CASRAGGGYNSYEQYF. DNA for the CDR3: TGTGCCAGCAGAGCCGGAGGCGGGTATAATTCCTACGAGCAGTACTTC.

This clonotype occurred a few times. The genes are TRBV6-2 or TRBV6-3 and TRBJ2-1; tentative D call: TRBD1 (6 bases). V was clipped by 6 bases and J by 3 bases, with 9 bases between them. Per the germline V gene, CDR1 is MNHEY and CDR2 is SVGEGT. The CDR3 sequence is 13 residues long. The CDR3 is CASSRTDYNEQFF. The DNA for the CDR3 is TGTGCCAGCAGCCGGACAGACTACAATGAGCAGTTCTTC.

This clonotype appeared many times. V usage is TRBV12-3 or TRBV12-4 and J usage is TRBJ2-1; TRBD2 might be the D (6 bases). The V end lost 5 bases, the J end lost 4 bases, and 18 bases lay between the germline ends. CDR3 size: 16 residues. This chain's CDR3 is CASSPPGTGLYNEQFF. The CDR3 DNA reads as TGTGCCAGCAGTCCCCCCGGGACGGGACTTTACAATGAGCAGTTCTTC.

This chain connects TRBV7-2 to TRBJ2-7; 8 bases map to TRBD1. The CDR3 runs to 14 residues. CDR1 and CDR2 (germline): SGHTA, FQGNSA. With V trimmed by 1 base and J by 3 bases, 2 bases remained unmatched. The CDR3 nucleotides read TGTGCCAGCAGCTTAGGAGGACAGGGCTACGAGCAGTACTTC. This codes for CASSLGGQGYEQYF.

The V call is TRBV27, the J call TRBJ2-4; 7 nucleotides align to TRBD1. CDR3 length equals 14 residues. Per the germline V gene, CDR1 is MNHEY and CDR2 is SMNVEV (reference sequence). V lost 2 bases and J lost 6; bases outside the gene matches: 4. DNA of the CDR3: TGTGCCAGCAGTTTAGACCGGGACAGAAACATTCAGTACTTC. This gives the protein CASSLDRDRNIQYF.

V is TRBV5-1 and J is TRBJ1-2; 7 nucleotides line up with TRBD1. J gave up 5 bases and V 6 bases, and 7 bases lay outside the gene matches. The CDR3 extends over 13 amino acids. The germline gives CDR1 SGHRS, CDR2 YFSETQ. The CDR3 region has the DNA TGCGCCAGCACCTCGACAGGGAATTATGGCTACACCTTC. Encoded protein: CASTSTGNYGYTF.

This chain joins TRBV4-1 and TRBJ2-7; D unclear. The germline V and J ends were trimmed by 4 bases and 5 bases, with 12 bases remaining between them. The CDR3 is 13 residues long. Per germline, CDR1 MGHRA and CDR2 YSYEKL. The CDR3 loop reads CASSRSGPNEQYF. The CDR3 bases are TGCGCCAGCAGCCGGTCCGGACCGAACGAGCAGTACTTC.

This clonotype was detected only a few times. The chain employs TRBV29-1 and TRBJ2-2; D might be TRBD1 (6 bases). V dropped 6 bases and J dropped 1 base, with 9 bases sitting between them. Germline V CDR1 and CDR2: SQVTM, ANQGSEA. This CDR3 comprises 13 residues. CDR3 amino acids: CSVVDRNTGELFF. For the CDR3, the DNA is TGCAGCGTCGTGGACAGGAACACCGGGGAGCTGTTTTTT.

The V call is TRBV6-2 or TRBV6-3, the J call TRBJ2-7, with D perhaps matching TRBD1 (5 bases). This CDR3 comprises 12 residues. Deletions cut 6 bases from V and 2 bases from J, with 8 bases between. From germline, CDR1 is MNHEY and CDR2 SVGEGT. The CDR3 bases are TGTGCCAGCAGAGACAGAACCTACGAGCAGTACTTC. Protein sequence: CASRDRTYEQYF.